This T cell receptor (beta chain) was documented in a study of cytomegalovirus exposure and HLA in healthy donors. Notes on the study in general: Reportedly, diagnosis of cytomegalovirus status by the classifier showed high specificity and sensitivity. CMV serostatus alone was available as immune exposure information.

Looked up from germline, CDR1 is SGDLS and CDR2 is YYNGEE. The CDR3 extends over 16 amino acids. Between the trimmed V and J ends, which lost 0 bases and 3 bases, there was a span of 13 bases. In its sample, this clone was seen a few times. Its target is unknown. Primers included in the PCR were 60 Vbeta and 13 Jbeta primers. The table came from immunoSEQ multiplex PCR; TCRdb's copy has only in-frame clones and leaves some out. The sample lists about 130,000 clones; 70% to 75% were seen once. Sequencing input: PBMCs. This clonotype was sampled from a woman aged 40 to 50 in good health and CMV-seropositive. The chain couples TRBV9 to TRBJ2-1, with TRBD1 as a possible D gene (5 bases). Here the CDR3 reads CASSVVGAANYNEQFF. In DNA form, the CDR3 reads TGTGCCAGCAGCGTAGTTGGGGCAGCCAACTACAATGAGCAGTTCTTC.